Sequencing of this T cell receptor beta chain was carried out in a study of T cell responses to AZD1222 COVID-19 vaccine. Study findings and constraints: When two AZD1222 doses had been given, Spike-specific TCR breadth and depth rose. Donors skewed white British and female; clonal diversity was possibly underestimated. Dominant at 160-218 and 743-854, vaccine-associated CD4 TCRs also spanned spike.

In the case of this clone: Its matching antigen is unknown.

TCRdb keeps only in-frame clones here, not all; method: immunoSEQ multiplex PCR. Of about 55,000 clones in the sample, around 90% were seen once. The CDR3 runs 12 residues. The V and J ends lost 6 bases and 3 bases respectively, with 6 bases between them. Germline V gives CDR1 LNHNV, CDR2 YYDKDF (reference sequence). The V and J genes are TRBV15 and TRBJ1-3; no firm D call. Sequencing used peripheral blood, obtained on day 0 of AZD1222 vaccination. This sequence originates from an adult in good health. The CDR3 nucleotides read TGTGCCACCAGTCCAATTGGAAACACCATATATTTT. Translation: CATSPIGNTIYF. The full variable domain, in which reference TRBV15 and TRBJ1-3 provide the parts outside the CDR3, is DAMVIQNPRYQVTQFGKPVTLSCSQTLNHNVMYWYQQKSSQAPKLLFHYYDKDFNNEADTPDNFQSRRPNTSFCFLDIRSPGLGDTAMYLCATSPIGNTIYFGEGSWLTVV.